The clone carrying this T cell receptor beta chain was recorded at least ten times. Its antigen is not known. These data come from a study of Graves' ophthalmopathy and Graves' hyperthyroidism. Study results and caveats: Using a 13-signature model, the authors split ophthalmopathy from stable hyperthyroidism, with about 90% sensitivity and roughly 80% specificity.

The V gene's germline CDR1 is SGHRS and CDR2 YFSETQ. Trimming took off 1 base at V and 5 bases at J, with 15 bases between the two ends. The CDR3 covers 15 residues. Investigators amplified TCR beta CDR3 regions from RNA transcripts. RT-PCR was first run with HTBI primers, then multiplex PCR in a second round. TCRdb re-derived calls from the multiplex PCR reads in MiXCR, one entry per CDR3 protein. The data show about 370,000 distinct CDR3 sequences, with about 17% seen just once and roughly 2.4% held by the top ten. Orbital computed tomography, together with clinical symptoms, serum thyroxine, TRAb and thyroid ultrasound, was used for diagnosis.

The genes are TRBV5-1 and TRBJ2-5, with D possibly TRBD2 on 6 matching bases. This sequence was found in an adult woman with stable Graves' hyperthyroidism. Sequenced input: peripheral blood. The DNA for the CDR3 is TGCGCCAGCAGCTTGAGGCCGGGGAGGTCGGAGACCCAGTACTTC. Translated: CASSLRPGRSETQYF.